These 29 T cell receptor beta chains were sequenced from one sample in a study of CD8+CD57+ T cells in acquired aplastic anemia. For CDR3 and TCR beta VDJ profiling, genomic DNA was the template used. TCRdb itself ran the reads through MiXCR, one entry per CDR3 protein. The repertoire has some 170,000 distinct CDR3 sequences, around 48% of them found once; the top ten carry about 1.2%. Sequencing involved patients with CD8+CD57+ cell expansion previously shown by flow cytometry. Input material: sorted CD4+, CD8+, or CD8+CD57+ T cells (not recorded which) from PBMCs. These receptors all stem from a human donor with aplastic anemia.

The CDR3 sequence: CASSDTTGEETQYF. The DNA of the CDR3 is TGTGCCAGCAGTGACACGACAGGGGAGGAGACCCAGTACTTC. This chain links TRBV6-1 with TRBJ2-5; the match to TRBD1 covers 8 bases. Germline CDR1 MNHNS, CDR2 SASEGT. Losses at the gene ends were 3 bases for V and 5 bases for J; bases not matched to a gene: 5. CDR3 length equals 14 residues.

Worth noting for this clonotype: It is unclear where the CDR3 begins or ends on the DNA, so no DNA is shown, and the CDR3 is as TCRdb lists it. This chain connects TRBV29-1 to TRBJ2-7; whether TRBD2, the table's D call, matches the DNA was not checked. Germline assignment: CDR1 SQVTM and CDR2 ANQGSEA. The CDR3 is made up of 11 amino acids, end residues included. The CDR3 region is CSVGEGSFTYF.

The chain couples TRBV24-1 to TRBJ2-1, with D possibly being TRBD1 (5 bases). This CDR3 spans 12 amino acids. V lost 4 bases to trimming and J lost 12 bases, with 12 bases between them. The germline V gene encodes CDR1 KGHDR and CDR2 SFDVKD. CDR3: CATSEQGLGQFF. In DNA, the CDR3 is TGTGCCACCAGTGAGCAGGGCCTGGGGCAGTTCTTC.

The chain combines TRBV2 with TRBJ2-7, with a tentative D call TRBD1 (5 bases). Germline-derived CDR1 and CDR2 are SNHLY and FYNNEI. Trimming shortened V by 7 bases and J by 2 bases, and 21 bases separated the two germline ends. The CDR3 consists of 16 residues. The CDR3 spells CASKPSGQGSTYEQYF. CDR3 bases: TGTGCCAGCAAGCCGAGTGGGCAGGGATCCACCTACGAGCAGTACTTC.

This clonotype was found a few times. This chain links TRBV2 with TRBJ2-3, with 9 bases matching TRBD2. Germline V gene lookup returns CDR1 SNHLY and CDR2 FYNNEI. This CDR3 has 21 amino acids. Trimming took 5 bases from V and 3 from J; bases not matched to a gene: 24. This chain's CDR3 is CASSPISILGRASGVTDTQYF. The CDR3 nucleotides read TGTGCCAGCAGTCCCATATCAATTCTCGGGCGGGCTAGCGGGGTAACAGATACGCAGTATTTT.

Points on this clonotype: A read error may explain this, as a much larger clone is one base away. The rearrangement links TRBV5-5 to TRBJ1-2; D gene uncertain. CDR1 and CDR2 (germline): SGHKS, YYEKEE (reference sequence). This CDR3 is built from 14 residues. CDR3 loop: CVSSWEGQGSSYTF. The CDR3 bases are TGTGTCAGCAGCTGGGAAGGGCAAGGCTCCAGCTACACCTTC.

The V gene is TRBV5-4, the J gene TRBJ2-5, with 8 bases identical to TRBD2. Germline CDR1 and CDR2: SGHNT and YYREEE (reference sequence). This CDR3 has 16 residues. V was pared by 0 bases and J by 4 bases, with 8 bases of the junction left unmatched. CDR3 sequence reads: CASSLVGCGGLETQYF. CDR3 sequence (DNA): TGTGCCAGCAGCTTGGTAGGCTGCGGGGGGTTAGAGACCCAGTACTTC.

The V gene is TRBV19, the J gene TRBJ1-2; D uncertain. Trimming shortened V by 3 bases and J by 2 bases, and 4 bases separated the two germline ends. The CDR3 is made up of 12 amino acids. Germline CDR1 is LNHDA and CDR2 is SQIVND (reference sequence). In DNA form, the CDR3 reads TGTGCCAGTAGTATCCTCAACTATGGCTACACCTTC. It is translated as CASSILNYGYTF.

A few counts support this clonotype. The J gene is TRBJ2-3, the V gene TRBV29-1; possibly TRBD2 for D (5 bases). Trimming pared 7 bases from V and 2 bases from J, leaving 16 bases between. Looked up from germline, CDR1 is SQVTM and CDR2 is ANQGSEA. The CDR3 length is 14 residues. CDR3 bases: TGCAGCGGCTCTGCCGGAGGCCACACAGATACGCAGTATTTT. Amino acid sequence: CSGSAGGHTDTQYF.

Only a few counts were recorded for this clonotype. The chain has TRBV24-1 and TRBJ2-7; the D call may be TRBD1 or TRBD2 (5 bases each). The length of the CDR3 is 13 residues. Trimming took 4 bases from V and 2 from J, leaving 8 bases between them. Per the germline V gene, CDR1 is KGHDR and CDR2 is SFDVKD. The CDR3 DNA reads TGTGCCACCAGTGACCGGGACCCCTACGAGCAGTACTTC. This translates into CATSDRDPYEQYF.

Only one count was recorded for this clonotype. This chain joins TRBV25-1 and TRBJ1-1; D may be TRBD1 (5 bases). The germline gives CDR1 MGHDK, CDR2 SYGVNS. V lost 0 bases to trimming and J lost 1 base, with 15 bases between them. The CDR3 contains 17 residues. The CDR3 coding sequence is TGTGCCAGCAGTGAATATGAGGGTAGGACAAAGAACACTGAAGCTTTCTTT. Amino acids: CASSEYEGRTKNTEAFF.

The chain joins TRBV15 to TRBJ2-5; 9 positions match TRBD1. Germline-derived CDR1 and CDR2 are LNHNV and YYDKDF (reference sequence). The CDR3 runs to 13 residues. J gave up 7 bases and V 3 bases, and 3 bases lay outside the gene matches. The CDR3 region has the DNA TGTGCCACCAGCAGTGGACAGGGGTTGACCCAGTACTTC. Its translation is CATSSGQGLTQYF.

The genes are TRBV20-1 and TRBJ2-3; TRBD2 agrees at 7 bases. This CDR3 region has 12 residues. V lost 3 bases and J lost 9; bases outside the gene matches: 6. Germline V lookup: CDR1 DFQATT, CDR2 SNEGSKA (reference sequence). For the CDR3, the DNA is TGCAGTGCTAGCGGGGGGACGGACACGCAGTATTTT. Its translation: CSASGGTDTQYF.

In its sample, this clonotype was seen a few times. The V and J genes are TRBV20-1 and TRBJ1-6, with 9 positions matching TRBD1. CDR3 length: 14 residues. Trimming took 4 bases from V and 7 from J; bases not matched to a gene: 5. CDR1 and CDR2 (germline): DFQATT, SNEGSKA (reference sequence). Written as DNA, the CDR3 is TGCAGTGCTAAAGATGGGACAGGGAATTCACCCCTCCACTTT. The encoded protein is CSAKDGTGNSPLHF.

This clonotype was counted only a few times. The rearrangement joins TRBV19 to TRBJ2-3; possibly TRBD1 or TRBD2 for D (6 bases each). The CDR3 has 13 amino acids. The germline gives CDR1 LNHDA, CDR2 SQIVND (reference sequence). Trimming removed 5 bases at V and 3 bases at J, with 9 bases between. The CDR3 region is CASSPGATDTQYF. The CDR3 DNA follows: TGTGCCAGTAGTCCGGGGGCTACAGATACGCAGTATTTT.

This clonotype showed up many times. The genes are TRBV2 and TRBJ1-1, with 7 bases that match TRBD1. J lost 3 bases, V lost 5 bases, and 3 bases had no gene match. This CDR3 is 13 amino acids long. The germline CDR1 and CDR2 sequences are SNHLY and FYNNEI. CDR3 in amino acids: CASSRDRDTEAFF. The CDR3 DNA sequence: TGTGCCAGCAGTCGGGACAGAGACACTGAAGCTTTCTTT.

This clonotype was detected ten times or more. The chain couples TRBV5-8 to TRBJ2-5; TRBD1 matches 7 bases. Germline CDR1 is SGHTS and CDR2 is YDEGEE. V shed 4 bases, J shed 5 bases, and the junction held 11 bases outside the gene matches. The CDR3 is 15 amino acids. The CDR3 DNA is TGTGCCAGCAGCCCTGAGACAGGGTGGCAGGAGACCCAGTACTTC. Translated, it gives CASSPETGWQETQYF.

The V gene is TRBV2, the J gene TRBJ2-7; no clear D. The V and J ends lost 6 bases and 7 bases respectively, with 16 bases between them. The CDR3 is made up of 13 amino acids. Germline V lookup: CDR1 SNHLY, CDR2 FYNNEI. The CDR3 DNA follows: TGTGCCAGCAGCTTAACAGTCCTTTGGGAGCAGTACTTC. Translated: CASSLTVLWEQYF.

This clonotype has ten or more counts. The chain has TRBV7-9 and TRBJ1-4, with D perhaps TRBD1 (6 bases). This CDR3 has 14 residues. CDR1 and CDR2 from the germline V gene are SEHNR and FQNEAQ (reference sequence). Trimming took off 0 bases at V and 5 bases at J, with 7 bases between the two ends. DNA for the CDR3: TGTGCCAGCAGCTTAGCCGGGACAAATGAAAAACTGTTTTTT. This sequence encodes CASSLAGTNEKLFF.

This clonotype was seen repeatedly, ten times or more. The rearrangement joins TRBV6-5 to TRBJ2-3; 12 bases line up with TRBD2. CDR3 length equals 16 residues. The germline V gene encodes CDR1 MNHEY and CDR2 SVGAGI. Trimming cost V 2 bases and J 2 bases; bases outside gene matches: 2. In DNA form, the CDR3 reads TGTGCCAGCAGTTACGGACTAGCGGGGACCACAGATACGCAGTATTTT. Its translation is CASSYGLAGTTDTQYF.

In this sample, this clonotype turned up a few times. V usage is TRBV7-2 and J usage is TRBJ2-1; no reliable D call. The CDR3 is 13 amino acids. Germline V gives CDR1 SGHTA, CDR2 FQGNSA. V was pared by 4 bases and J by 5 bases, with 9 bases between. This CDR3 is CASSSEHNNEQFF. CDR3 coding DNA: TGTGCCAGCAGCTCCGAGCATAACAATGAGCAGTTCTTC.

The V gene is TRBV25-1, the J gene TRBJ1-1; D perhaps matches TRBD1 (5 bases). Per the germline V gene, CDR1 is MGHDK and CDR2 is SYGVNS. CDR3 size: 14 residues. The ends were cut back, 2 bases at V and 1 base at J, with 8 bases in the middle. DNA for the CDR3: TGTGCCAGCAGTGAACAGGGAACGAACACTGAAGCTTTCTTT. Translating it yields CASSEQGTNTEAFF.

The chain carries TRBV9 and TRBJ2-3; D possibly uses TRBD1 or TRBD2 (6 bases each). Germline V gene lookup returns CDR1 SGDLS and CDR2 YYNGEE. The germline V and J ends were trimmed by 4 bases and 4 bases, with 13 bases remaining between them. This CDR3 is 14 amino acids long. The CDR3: CASSIPGEADTQYF. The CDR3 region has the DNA TGTGCCAGCAGCATCCCAGGGGAGGCAGATACGCAGTATTTT.

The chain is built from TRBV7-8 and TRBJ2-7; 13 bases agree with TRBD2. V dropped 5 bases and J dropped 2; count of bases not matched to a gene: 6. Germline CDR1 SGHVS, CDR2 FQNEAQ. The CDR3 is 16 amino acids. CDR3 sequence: CASSRGGLAGAYEQYF. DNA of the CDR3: TGTGCCAGCAGCCGGGGAGGACTAGCGGGAGCCTACGAGCAGTACTTC. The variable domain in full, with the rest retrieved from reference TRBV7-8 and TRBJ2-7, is GAGVSQSPRYKVAKRGQDVALRCDPISGHVSLFWYQQALGQGPEFLTYFQNEAQLDKSGLPSDRFFAERPEGSVSTLKIQRTQQEDSAVYLCASSRGGLAGAYEQYFGPGTRLTVT.

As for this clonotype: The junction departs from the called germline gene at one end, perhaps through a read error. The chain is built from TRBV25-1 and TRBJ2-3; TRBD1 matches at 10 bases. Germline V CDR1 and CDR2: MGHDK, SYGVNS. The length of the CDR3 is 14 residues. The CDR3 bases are TGTGCCAGCAGTGAGACAGGGGGCGTAGATATGCAGTATTTT. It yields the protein CASSETGGVDMQYF.

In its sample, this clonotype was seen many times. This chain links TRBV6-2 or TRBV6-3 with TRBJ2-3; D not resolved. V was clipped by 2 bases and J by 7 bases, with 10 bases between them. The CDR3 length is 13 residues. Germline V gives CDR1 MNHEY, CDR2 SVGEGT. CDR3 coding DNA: TGTGCCAGCAGTTACGTCAGAGCGAATACGCAGTATTTT. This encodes CASSYVRANTQYF.

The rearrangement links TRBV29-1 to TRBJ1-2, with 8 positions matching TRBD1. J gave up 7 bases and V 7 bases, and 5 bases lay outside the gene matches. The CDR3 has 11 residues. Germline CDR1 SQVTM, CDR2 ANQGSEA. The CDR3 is CSGTGGSGYTF. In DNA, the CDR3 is TGCAGCGGAACAGGGGGGTCTGGCTACACCTTC.

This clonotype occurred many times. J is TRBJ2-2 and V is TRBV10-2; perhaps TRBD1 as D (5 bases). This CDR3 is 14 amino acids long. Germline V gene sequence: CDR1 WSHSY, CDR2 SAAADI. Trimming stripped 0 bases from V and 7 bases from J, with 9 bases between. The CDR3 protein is CASSESAGIGELFF. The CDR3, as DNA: TGCGCCAGCAGTGAGTCAGCAGGGATCGGGGAGCTGTTTTTT.

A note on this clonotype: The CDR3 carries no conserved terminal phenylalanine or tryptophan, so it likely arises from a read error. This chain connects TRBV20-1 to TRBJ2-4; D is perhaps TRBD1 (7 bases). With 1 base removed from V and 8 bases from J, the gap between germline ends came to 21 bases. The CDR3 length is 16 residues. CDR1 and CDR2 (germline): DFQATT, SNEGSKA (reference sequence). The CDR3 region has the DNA TGCAGTGCTAGAGCAGGGGGGACAGCCCGCAGAGACATTCAGTACTCC. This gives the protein CSARAGGTARRDIQYS.